Only one count was recorded for the clone carrying this TCR beta chain. Its specificity is not known. Germline CDR1 is WNHNN and CDR2 is SYGVQD (reference sequence). With V trimmed by 3 bases and J by 7 bases, 7 bases remained unmatched. CDR3 size: 14 residues. This specimen comes from a study of OX40 agonist ivuxolimab in advanced cancers. Study results and caveats: Circulating CD4+ and CD8+ T cells showed clonal expansion by week 6 at 0.1 to 3.0 mg/kg. Expanded clones tended on average to be more numerous among CD8+ T cells than CD4+.

Generated by immunoSEQ multiplex PCR, the TCRdb table keeps only in-frame clones and is missing some. The repertoire holds 20,000 to 25,000 clones, roughly 84% seen once, with approximately 14% in the top ten. The specimen was CD4+ or CD8+ T cells sorted from blood, collected in a trial of the OX40 agonist ivuxolimab. The sequence was collected from an adult with an advanced solid tumor such as melanoma, head and neck, liver or kidney cancer. The chain has TRBV10-1 and TRBJ2-7; 9 bases match TRBD1. This chain's CDR3 is CASSDLGTGREQYF. In nucleotides, the CDR3 is TGCGCCAGCAGTGATCTCGGGACAGGGCGAGAGCAGTACTTC.